This entry concerns a single TCR beta chain. The antigen is undetermined. The data derive from a study of vaccination and CD4 T cells after COVID-19. Background on the study: Post-COVID samples had a sampling time that fell a median roughly 98 days after diagnosis (range 35 to 161). Study-wide results and caveats: From a median of about 21 to 38, SARS-CoV-2-reactive clonotypes increased, though not significantly.

As for treatment: roughly ten-day PBMC culture with coronavirus spike peptide pools or control peptides (ViraFEST assay). These CD4+ T cells came from an unexposed donor, sampled before the COVID-19 pandemic (2011-2018). T cells were expanded with peptide pools, and expanded clonotypes were identified by TCR sequencing. Cultured CD4+ T cells had their DNA profiled by the Oncomine TCR Beta short-read assay. From cultured CD4+ T cells, genomic DNA was extracted. TCRdb processed the PCR reads anew with MiXCR; each CDR3 protein has one entry. This table holds approximately 7,600 distinct CDR3 sequences, approximately 49% found once. Sequenced input: CD4+ T cells from blood, cultured in vitro. The source of this sequence is a human donor in good health.

The DNA for the CDR3 is TGTGCCAGCTACTTTAGTCATTCGGGGCTGTGGAACACTGAAGCTTTCTTT. Amino acid sequence: CASYFSHSGLWNTEAFF. This chain links TRBV2 with TRBJ1-1, with D possibly matching TRBD1 (5 bases). Germline V gene lookup returns CDR1 SNHLY and CDR2 FYNNEI. The CDR3 consists of 17 residues. Trimming took off 8 bases at V and 1 base at J, with 23 bases between the two ends.